This T cell receptor (beta chain) is from a study of human T cells and chemical hapten exposure. Noted time point: patch test 1, 2 weeks after DPC sensitization. Treatment meaning: therapeutic diphenylcyclopropenone sensitization with weekly scalp DPC. TCRdb processed the RACE reads anew with MiXCR; each CDR3 protein has one entry. The sample comprises 71,000 or so distinct CDR3 sequences, over 7.5% of which are singletons, and 3.3% rests with the top ten. CDR3 size: 14 residues. Germline trimming cut 5 bases from V and 4 bases from J; bases unmatched to any gene: 5. Germline lookup yields CDR1 SGHTA and CDR2 FQGNSA.

This receptor was identified in a woman aged 40 to 49 with alopecia areata. Some clones in this sample may be carry-over from other donors' samples. This sequence joins TRBV7-2 and TRBJ2-7, with 10 bases matching TRBD1. Sequenced material: whole blood, taken in connection with sensitization to the hapten diphenylcyclopropenone (DPC). The CDR3 spells CASSRTGGLYEQYF. CDR3 nucleotides: TGTGCCAGCAGCCGGACAGGGGGACTGTACGAGCAGTACTTC.